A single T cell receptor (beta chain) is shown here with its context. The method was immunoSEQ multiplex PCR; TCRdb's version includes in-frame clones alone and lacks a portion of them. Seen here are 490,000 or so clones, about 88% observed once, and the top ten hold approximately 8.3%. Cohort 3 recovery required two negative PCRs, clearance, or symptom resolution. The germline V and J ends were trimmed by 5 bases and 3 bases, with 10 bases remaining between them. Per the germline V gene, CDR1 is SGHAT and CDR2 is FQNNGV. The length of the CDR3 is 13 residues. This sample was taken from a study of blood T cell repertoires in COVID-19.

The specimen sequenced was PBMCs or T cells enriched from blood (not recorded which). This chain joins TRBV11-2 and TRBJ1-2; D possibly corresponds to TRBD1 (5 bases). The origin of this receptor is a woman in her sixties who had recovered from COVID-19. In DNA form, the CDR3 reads TGTGCCAGCAGCACAGGCCTCGACTATGGCTACACCTTC. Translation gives CASSTGLDYGYTF.